What follows are 32 T cell receptor beta chains derived from one specimen sequenced in a study of molecular identifiers for immune sequencing clone quantification. TCRdb ran MiXCR on the PCR reads and lists one entry per CDR3 protein. The sample has under 600,000 distinct CDR3 sequences; about 22% are singletons. Material: naive CD8+ T cells from blood, with Jurkat cell RNA spiked in. Subset reported: FACS-sorted CD8+CD4-CCR7+CD45RA+ naive T cells. The source of these receptors is a human donor in good health. Some libraries in this study had Jurkat cell RNA spiked in.

This clonotype was seen once. The chain employs TRBV7-9 and TRBJ2-7, with 8 bases identical to TRBD2. The CDR3 is 15 residues long. CDR1 SEHNR and CDR2 FQNEAQ come from the germline V gene (reference sequence). After removal of 5 bases from V and 6 bases from J, the junction contained 12 bases not matched to a gene. CDR3 in DNA: TGTGCCAGCAGCCTGGGACGGGGGGGTTCTGGCGAGCAGTACTTC. Amino acid sequence: CASSLGRGGSGEQYF. The whole variable domain, remainder taken from reference TRBV7-9 and TRBJ2-7, is DTGVSQNPRHKITKRGQNVTFRCDPISEHNRLYWYRQTLGQGPEFLTYFQNEAQLEKSRLLSDRFSAERPKGSFSTLEIQRTEQGDSAMYLCASSLGRGGSGEQYFGPGTRLTVT.

The chain couples TRBV30 to TRBJ2-7; D call uncertain. The CDR3 runs 17 residues. Trimming removed 0 bases at V and 7 bases at J, with 25 bases between. The V gene's germline CDR1 is GTSNPN and CDR2 SVGIG (reference sequence). This chain's CDR3 is CAWSVYGGNIIRYEQYF. CDR3 in DNA: TGTGCCTGGAGTGTATACGGCGGAAACATAATACGTTATGAGCAGTACTTC.

This clonotype came up a few times. The gene calls are TRBV24-1 and TRBJ2-1, with D perhaps being TRBD1 or TRBD2 (6 bases each). CDR3 length: 15 amino acids. The V end was cut by 3 bases, the J end by 9 bases, with 17 bases between. Germline-derived CDR1 and CDR2 are KGHDR and SFDVKD. CDR3 DNA sequence: TGTGCCACCAGTGATGCTGACAGGCCCGGGGGTGAGCAGTTCTTC. Its translation is CATSDADRPGGEQFF.

Of note for this clonotype: The CDR3 carries no conserved terminal phenylalanine or tryptophan, so it likely arises from a read error. The chain employs TRBV4-3 and TRBJ2-2; no clear D gene. This CDR3 contains 16 residues. V was cut by 0 bases and J by 0 bases, with 8 bases left in between. Per germline, CDR1 LGHNA and CDR2 YSLEER. CDR3 sequence (DNA): TGCGCCAGCAGCCAAGACTGGATAGCGAACACCGGGGAGCTGTTTTCT. As protein: CASSQDWIANTGELFS.

The J gene is TRBJ2-1, the V gene TRBV11-3, with 9 bases identical to TRBD1. Germline V CDR1 and CDR2: SGHNT, YENEEA. The CDR3 totals 17 residues. V lost 5 bases and J lost 3; bases outside the gene matches: 11. CDR3 nucleotide sequence: TGTGCCAGCAGCCCCGGACAGGGGAAGGGTTTCTACAATGAGCAGTTCTTC. This sequence encodes CASSPGQGKGFYNEQFF.

Regarding this clonotype: This is likely a read error, given that the CDR3 carries no conserved phenylalanine or tryptophan at its end. V is TRBV4-3 and J is TRBJ1-1; TRBD1 might be the D (5 bases). V lost 0 bases and J lost 5, with 13 bases in between. This CDR3 has 15 amino acids. Germline lookup yields CDR1 LGHNA and CDR2 YSLEER. CDR3 in DNA: TGCGCCAGCAGCCAAGAGGGGTGGGGGGGAACTGAAGCTTTCCTT. Its translation: CASSQEGWGGTEAFL.

This clonotype came up many times. The chain employs TRBV28 and TRBJ1-5, with D hard to call. Trimming removed 4 bases from V and 1 base from J, with 14 bases in between. Germline values: CDR1 MDHEN, CDR2 SYDVKM. This CDR3 has 16 residues. The CDR3 protein is CASSSWLRDSNQPQHF. The CDR3, as DNA: TGTGCCAGCAGTTCCTGGTTGCGCGACAGCAATCAGCCCCAGCATTTT. Complete variable domain (other parts from reference TRBV28 and TRBJ1-5): DVKVTQSSRYLVKRTGEKVFLECVQDMDHENMFWYRQDPGLGLRLIYFSYDVKMKEKGDIPEGYSVSREKKERFSLILESASTNQTSMYLCASSSWLRDSNQPQHFGDGTRLSIL.

This clonotype was counted many times. The CDR3 protein is CASRLPPRQGSYEAFF. In DNA, the CDR3 is TGTGCCAGCAGACTCCCCCCGCGACAGGGCTCCTATGAAGCTTTCTTT. The chain employs TRBV12-3 or TRBV12-4 and TRBJ1-1, with 7 bases lining up with TRBD1. This CDR3 region has 16 residues. V lost 6 bases, J lost 7 bases, and 17 bases stayed unmatched.

This clonotype was observed many times. The rearrangement joins TRBV13 to TRBJ1-4; D is ambiguous. From germline, CDR1 is PRHDT and CDR2 FYEKMQ (reference sequence). The V and J ends lost 5 bases and 4 bases respectively, with 14 bases between them. The CDR3 extends over 15 amino acids. The DNA of the CDR3 is TGTGCCAGCAGCGAAGTCGGCAGCTATAATGAAAAACTGTTTTTT. This sequence encodes CASSEVGSYNEKLFF.

This chain connects TRBV29-1 to TRBJ1-2; D remains ambiguous. The CDR3 runs 10 residues. The V and J ends lost 1 base and 11 bases respectively, with 8 bases between them. CDR1 and CDR2 from the germline V gene are SQVTM and ANQGSEA. CDR3 coding DNA: TGCAGCGTTGAAGCTGGCAAGTACACCTTC. Translated, it gives CSVEAGKYTF.

With respect to this clonotype: This sequence may be a read error, since a much larger clone differs from it by one base. The chain has TRBV5-1 and TRBJ2-3; maybe TRBD2 (7 bases). Germline values: CDR1 SGHRS, CDR2 YFSETQ. The length of the CDR3 is 15 residues. Trimming stripped 4 bases from V and 4 bases from J, with 16 bases between. CDR3 in DNA: TGCGCCAGCAGCCAAGGTGGGGGGGGGCCAGATACGCAGTATTTT. Translating it yields CASSQGGGGPDTQYF. Supplemented by reference TRBV5-1 and TRBJ2-3, the full variable domain reads KAGVTQTPRYLIKTRGQQVTLSCSPISGHRSVSWYQQTPGQGLQFLFEYFSETQRNKGNFPGRFSGRQFSNSRSEMNVSTLELGDSALYLCASSQGGGGPDTQYFGPGTRLTVL.

This clonotype has ten or more counts. V and J are TRBV12-3 or TRBV12-4 and TRBJ1-6; 9 bases agree with TRBD1. The CDR3 is made up of 16 amino acids. The V segment lost 5 bases and the J segment 7 bases; nucleotides outside the gene matches: 9. CDR3: CASSTTGGGRNSPLHF. DNA for the CDR3: TGTGCCAGCAGTACCACAGGGGGCGGCCGGAATTCACCCCTCCACTTT.

Ten or more counts support this clonotype. The chain employs TRBV12-3 or TRBV12-4 and TRBJ1-1, with TRBD1 matching 7 bases. The CDR3 loop spans 13 amino acids. V was pared by 9 bases and J by 3 bases, with 7 bases of the junction left unmatched. The CDR3 nucleotides read TGTGCCAGTCAGGGGGACTTCGACACTGAAGCTTTCTTT. It is translated as CASQGDFDTEAFF.

This clonotype was observed a few times. CDR3 DNA sequence: TGCAGTGCTAGCCCAGACAGGGGATGGTATACTGAAGCTTTCTTT. This gives the protein CSASPDRGWYTEAFF. This chain joins TRBV20-1 and TRBJ1-1; TRBD1 matches 8 bases. V gave up 3 bases and J gave up 5 bases; unmatched junction bases: 11. The germline V gene encodes CDR1 DFQATT and CDR2 SNEGSKA (reference sequence). The CDR3 loop spans 15 amino acids.

This clonotype occurred a few times. The J gene is TRBJ2-1, the V gene TRBV27; 7 nucleotides align to TRBD2. The junction had 13 bases not matched to a gene; V was cut back by 4 bases and J by 4 bases. Per germline, CDR1 MNHEY and CDR2 SMNVEV (reference sequence). This CDR3 is built from 17 residues. The CDR3 DNA reads as TGTGCCAGCAGTTCCGGACCACTAGCGAGCTCGTACAATGAGCAGTTCTTC. Its protein is CASSSGPLASSYNEQFF.

As regards this clonotype: With a much larger clone just one base away, this may be a read error. The rearrangement uses TRBV19 and TRBJ2-5; no clear D gene. Trimming shortened V by 5 bases and J by 9 bases, and 22 bases separated the two germline ends. Germline CDR1 is LNHDA and CDR2 is SQIVND (reference sequence). The CDR3 runs to 15 residues. CDR3 region: CASSSNSDTTGSQYF. CDR3 DNA sequence: TGTGCCAGTAGTTCAAATAGTGATACGACCGGGTCCCAGTACTTC.

The table lists this clonotype with a few counts. The V and J genes are TRBV11-2 and TRBJ2-1, with no clear D. This CDR3 contains 15 residues. CDR1 is SGHAT and CDR2 is FQNNGV in the germline V gene. The V gene lost 5 bases and the J gene lost 3 bases, with 14 bases spanning the gap. CDR3 nucleotides: TGTGCCAGCAGCATGACGCGAAGGAGCTACAATGAGCAGTTCTTC. Its protein is CASSMTRRSYNEQFF.

The chain is built from TRBV20-1 and TRBJ2-7; D could derive from TRBD1 or TRBD2 (5 bases each). Germline V gene data show CDR1 as DFQATT and CDR2 as SNEGSKA (reference sequence). The CDR3 is 13 residues long. V lost 1 base to trimming and J lost 6 bases, with 13 bases between them. The CDR3 sequence: CSARGDGLPEQYF. Written as DNA, the CDR3 is TGCAGTGCTAGAGGGGACGGGCTGCCCGAGCAGTACTTC.

As for this clonotype: This may stem from a read error, because a much larger clone lies one nucleotide away. The CDR3 does not close with the conserved phenylalanine or tryptophan, likely indicating a read error. CDR3 in amino acids: CASSQGLAWNEQFL. CDR3 nucleotides: TGTGCCAGCAGCCAGGGACTAGCGTGGAATGAGCAGTTCCTC. The chain employs TRBV11-2 and TRBJ2-1, with 10 bases matching TRBD2. Looked up from germline, CDR1 is SGHAT and CDR2 is FQNNGV. This CDR3 is 14 amino acids long. Trimming at V came to 5 bases and at J to 7 bases, leaving 5 bases not matched to a gene.

This clonotype was seen more than once but under ten times. The chain joins TRBV7-9 to TRBJ2-5; perhaps TRBD1 as D (5 bases). The CDR3 is 14 residues long. Trimming took 3 bases from V and 5 from J, leaving 13 bases between them. Looked up from germline, CDR1 is SEHNR and CDR2 is FQNEAQ (reference sequence). CDR3 amino acids: CASSLSTVLETQYF. The CDR3 region has the DNA TGTGCCAGCAGCTTGTCGACAGTCTTGGAGACCCAGTACTTC. The entire variable domain, with the rest obtained from reference TRBV7-9 and TRBJ2-5, is as follows: DTGVSQNPRHKITKRGQNVTFRCDPISEHNRLYWYRQTLGQGPEFLTYFQNEAQLEKSRLLSDRFSAERPKGSFSTLEIQRTEQGDSAMYLCASSLSTVLETQYFGPGTRLLVL.

The sample holds a few counts of this clonotype. The chain links TRBV2 to TRBJ2-7; the D is unclear. CDR1 and CDR2 (germline): SNHLY, FYNNEI. This CDR3 region has 13 residues. Between the trimmed V and J ends, which lost 4 bases and 1 base, there was a span of 8 bases. Written as DNA, the CDR3 is TGTGCCAGCAGTGGGATAGTTTCCTACGAGCAGTACTTC. The encoded protein is CASSGIVSYEQYF.

This clonotype was found many times. This chain links TRBV5-6 with TRBJ1-5; a weak D match, TRBD1 (5 bases). The CDR3 is 14 residues long. V was shortened by 4 bases and J by 6 bases, with 14 bases between the two germline ends. The germline V gene encodes CDR1 SGHDT and CDR2 YYEEEE. The CDR3 DNA sequence: TGTGCCAGCAGCCCTGCGTGGGGCAGTCAGCCCCAGCATTTT. This translates into CASSPAWGSQPQHF.

This clonotype was seen many times. This chain uses TRBV5-4 with TRBJ2-5, with D hard to call. From germline, CDR1 is SGHNT and CDR2 YYREEE (reference sequence). Deletions cut 0 bases from V and 1 base from J, with 7 bases between. The CDR3 has 14 residues. CDR3 protein: CASSLGLVQETQYF. The CDR3 nucleotides are TGTGCCAGCAGCTTGGGGCTAGTCCAAGAGACCCAGTACTTC.

The rearrangement uses TRBV27 and TRBJ2-3, with D unresolved. V lost 2 bases to trimming and J lost 8 bases, with 14 bases between them. This CDR3 contains 14 residues. Germline CDR1 is MNHEY and CDR2 is SMNVEV (reference sequence). CDR3 sequence (DNA): TGTGCCAGCAGTTTAGGCCCGGGCCCAGGTACGCAGTATTTT. It specifies CASSLGPGPGTQYF.

This clonotype appeared once. The chain couples TRBV29-1 to TRBJ2-7, with 10 bases matching TRBD1. The CDR3 is made up of 15 amino acids. After removal of 2 bases from V and 5 bases from J, the junction contained 9 bases not matched to a gene. From germline, CDR1 is SQVTM and CDR2 ANQGSEA. The CDR3 reads CSVEFWDRGGNEQYF. CDR3 nucleotide sequence: TGCAGCGTTGAATTTTGGGACAGGGGTGGCAACGAGCAGTACTTC.

This clonotype has ten or more counts. This chain joins TRBV27 and TRBJ2-7, with 10 bases that match TRBD1. Germline V lookup: CDR1 MNHEY, CDR2 SMNVEV (reference sequence). The V gene end was trimmed by 5 bases and the J gene end by 3 bases; junction bases not matched to a gene: 10. The CDR3 sequence is 16 residues long. CDR3 in DNA: TGTGCCAGCAGTCCTATCGCCGGGACAGGGGTCTACGAGCAGTACTTC. Amino acids: CASSPIAGTGVYEQYF.

This clonotype has a count of ten or more. This chain connects TRBV7-9 to TRBJ1-1; D gene unclear. Trimming removed 2 bases at V and 6 bases at J, with 10 bases between. Germline CDR1 reads SEHNR; CDR2 reads FQNEAQ (reference sequence). This CDR3 has 13 residues. CDR3 DNA sequence: TGTGCCAGCAGCTTAACCATTACCCCTGAAGCTTTCTTT. Protein product: CASSLTITPEAFF.

With regard to this clonotype: This could be a read error, since a much larger clone is one nucleotide away. V and J are TRBV20-1 and TRBJ2-3, with D tentatively TRBD1 or TRBD2 (6 bases each). This CDR3 contains 16 residues. V lost 3 bases and J 6 bases, leaving 22 bases between the germline ends. CDR1 is DFQATT, CDR2 SNEGSKA, per germline (reference sequence). For the CDR3, the DNA is TGCAGTGCTAGCTTCGGGGGCAGACACCCGGCCGATACGCAGTATTTT. Protein product: CSASFGGRHPADTQYF.

V usage is TRBV5-6 and J usage is TRBJ2-5; D is possibly TRBD2 (5 bases). The germline V gene has CDR1 SGHDT and CDR2 YYEEEE. The CDR3 has 14 residues. V lost 4 bases and J 5 bases, leaving 15 bases between the germline ends. The CDR3 sequence is CASSPGIAIETQYF. DNA of the CDR3: TGTGCCAGCAGCCCCGGAATAGCGATCGAGACCCAGTACTTC.

Concerning this clonotype itself: A much larger clone lies one base from this, so it may be a read error. The chain uses TRBV4-2 and TRBJ1-5, with D unresolved. This CDR3 has 15 amino acids. The germline V gene encodes CDR1 LGHNA and CDR2 YNFKEQ. In DNA form, the CDR3 reads TGTGCCAGCAGCCAAGAGGGTGGCGGGTTTCAGCCCCTGCATTTT. Its translation is CASSQEGGGFQPLHF.

This clonotype was counted only a few times. The rearrangement uses TRBV19 and TRBJ2-7; 7 bases align to TRBD2. Germline V gene sequence: CDR1 LNHDA, CDR2 SQIVND (reference sequence). Trimming at V came to 5 bases and at J to 1 base, leaving 11 bases not matched to a gene. The CDR3 spans 16 residues. DNA of the CDR3: TGTGCCAGTAGTTCCATGGAGCGGGGATTGTCCTACGAGCAGTACTTC. Its translation: CASSSMERGLSYEQYF.

The table lists this clonotype with a few counts. The chain has TRBV28 and TRBJ1-1; tentative D call: TRBD1 (5 bases). V lost 6 bases and J lost 2, with 25 bases in between. Germline-derived CDR1 and CDR2 are MDHEN and SYDVKM. CDR3 length: 18 amino acids. The CDR3 DNA reads as TGTGCCAGCAGCCTCCCCCCACCCAGGTCCGGGGGTAACACTGAAGCTTTCTTT. Amino acids: CASSLPPPRSGGNTEAFF.